A single sample gave rise to the 15 T cell receptor beta chains below, sequenced in a study of shared clonotypes between healthy human individuals. Naive CD8 cells lacked CD45RO, underwent positive selection for CCR7 and left out terminally differentiated effector memory CD45RA+ cells. Here immunoSEQ multiplex PCR was the method, and the copy in TCRdb shows in-frame clones only, minus some. Among hundreds of thousands of clones listed, roughly 96% were seen once. The source material was naive CD8+ T cells sorted from blood. These TCRs come from a woman aged 25-40 years in good health.

Here the CDR3 reads CASSFGLVSLGELFF. CDR3 nucleotide sequence: TGTGCCAGCAGTTTCGGCCTAGTTAGCCTCGGGGAGCTGTTTTTT. The chain uses TRBV28 and TRBJ2-2; D is unresolved. V was clipped by 3 bases and J by 7 bases, with 15 bases between them. This CDR3 comprises 15 residues. The germline gives CDR1 MDHEN, CDR2 SYDVKM.

V gene TRBV27 combines with J gene TRBJ1-4, with TRBD1 matching 7 bases. The CDR3 contains 17 residues. The J segment lost 8 bases and the V segment lost 7 bases, leaving 19 bases of the junction unmatched. Germline CDR1 MNHEY, CDR2 SMNVEV (reference sequence). CDR3 amino acids: CASTRWGRGKFFEKLFF. The CDR3 nucleotides read TGTGCCAGCACCCGGTGGGGCAGGGGGAAGTTTTTCGAAAAACTGTTTTTT.

V usage is TRBV6-1 and J usage is TRBJ2-2; D possibly corresponds to TRBD2 (5 bases). This CDR3 comprises 13 residues. Between the trimmed V and J ends, which lost 8 bases and 1 base, there was a span of 8 bases. The V gene's germline CDR1 is MNHNS and CDR2 SASEGT. CDR3 bases: TGTGCCAGCGGACTCCTGAACACCGGGGAGCTGTTTTTT. Encoded protein: CASGLLNTGELFF.

The rearrangement joins TRBV28 to TRBJ2-2; TRBD2 matches at 9 bases. After removal of 3 bases from V and 5 bases from J, the junction contained 10 bases not matched to a gene. The CDR3 length is 17 residues. Germline lookup yields CDR1 MDHEN and CDR2 SYDVKM. In DNA form, the CDR3 reads TGTGCCAGCAGTTTCGCTGAGCGGGAGGTTTCGACCGGGGAGCTGTTTTTT. Translating it yields CASSFAEREVSTGELFF.

The CDR3 bases are TGTGCCAGCAGCTCGACTAGCGGGGTACCCTACGAGCAGTACTTC. This gives the protein CASSSTSGVPYEQYF. This sequence joins TRBV7-8 and TRBJ2-7, with TRBD2 matching 11 bases. The CDR3 covers 15 residues. Losses at the gene ends were 4 bases for V and 2 bases for J; bases not matched to a gene: 4. Germline CDR1 SGHVS, CDR2 FQNEAQ.

The J gene is TRBJ1-2, the V gene TRBV7-9, with 8 bases lining up with TRBD1. The CDR3 is made up of 19 amino acids. CDR1 SEHNR and CDR2 FQNEAQ come from the germline V gene (reference sequence). The V gene end was trimmed by 7 bases and the J gene end by 2 bases; junction bases not matched to a gene: 21. CDR3: CASTSRDGVGQEINYGYTF. As DNA, the CDR3 is TGTGCCAGCACCTCTAGGGATGGGGTGGGACAGGAGATCAACTATGGCTACACCTTC.

This rearrangement joins TRBV27 to TRBJ1-1, with D possibly TRBD1 on 5 matching bases. CDR3 length: 14 residues. Germline V gene data show CDR1 as MNHEY and CDR2 as SMNVEV (reference sequence). V lost 6 bases and J lost 1, with 12 bases in between. CDR3 protein: CASSPLGTNTEAFF. The CDR3 DNA sequence: TGTGCCAGCAGCCCGTTGGGGACGAACACTGAAGCTTTCTTT.

This chain connects TRBV28 to TRBJ2-1; 12 bases align to TRBD2. CDR1 MDHEN and CDR2 SYDVKM come from the germline V gene. The junction had 8 bases not matched to a gene; V was cut back by 6 bases and J by 8 bases. This CDR3 is built from 15 residues. DNA of the CDR3: TGTGCCAGCAGGCGGCTTCGGACTAGCGGGGATGAGCAGTTCTTC. It codes for CASRRLRTSGDEQFF.

The V gene is TRBV9, the J gene TRBJ2-3; no firm D call. In germline, CDR1 is SGDLS, CDR2 YYNGEE. The V end lost 0 bases, the J end lost 4 bases, and 9 bases lay between the germline ends. This CDR3 comprises 14 residues. The CDR3 here is CASSVGRHPDTQYF. CDR3 sequence (DNA): TGTGCCAGCAGCGTAGGACGTCACCCAGATACGCAGTATTTT.

The V call is TRBV7-3, the J call TRBJ2-1, with D maybe TRBD1 (6 bases). Germline values: CDR1 SGHTA, CDR2 FQGTGA. V was clipped by 5 bases and J by 5 bases, with 10 bases between them. The CDR3 length is 13 residues. The CDR3 DNA is TGTGCCAGCAGCACCTCAGGGGACAATGAGCAGTTCTTC. Translation gives CASSTSGDNEQFF.

This chain connects TRBV27 to TRBJ2-7, with TRBD2 matching over 9 bases. There are 16 residues in the CDR3. Germline V gives CDR1 MNHEY, CDR2 SMNVEV (reference sequence). The trim removed 5 bases at V and 3 bases at J, leaving 11 bases unmatched. CDR3 residues: CASSPRPGLAGYEQYF. CDR3 sequence (DNA): TGTGCCAGCAGTCCCCGGCCGGGACTAGCAGGCTACGAGCAGTACTTC.

The rearrangement joins TRBV28 to TRBJ2-3, with unresolved D. The CDR3 sequence is 12 residues long. Germline values: CDR1 MDHEN, CDR2 SYDVKM. V lost 1 base and J lost 5, with 4 bases in between. The CDR3 loop is CASSLFVDTQYF. CDR3 sequence (DNA): TGTGCCAGCAGTTTATTTGTAGATACGCAGTATTTT. The full variable domain, its missing parts supplied by reference TRBV28 and TRBJ2-3, is DVKVTQSSRYLVKRTGEKVFLECVQDMDHENMFWYRQDPGLGLRLIYFSYDVKMKEKGDIPEGYSVSREKKERFSLILESASTNQTSMYLCASSLFVDTQYFGPGTRLTVL.

The V gene is TRBV13, the J gene TRBJ1-2; D uncertain. V was shortened by 4 bases and J by 3 bases, with 6 bases between the two germline ends. CDR1 and CDR2 (germline): PRHDT, FYEKMQ (reference sequence). The CDR3 sequence is 12 residues long. In nucleotides, the CDR3 is TGTGCCAGCAGCTGGGCAGACTATGGCTACACCTTC. Encoded protein: CASSWADYGYTF.

This chain uses TRBV7-9 with TRBJ1-2, with D unresolved. Germline CDR1 and CDR2: SEHNR and FQNEAQ (reference sequence). The germline V and J ends were trimmed by 5 bases and 0 bases, with 10 bases remaining between them. The CDR3 spans 14 residues. The CDR3 spells CASSKLGANYGYTF. In nucleotides, the CDR3 is TGTGCCAGCAGCAAACTAGGAGCTAACTATGGCTACACCTTC. The full variable domain, its missing parts supplied by reference TRBV7-9 and TRBJ1-2, is DTGVSQNPRHKITKRGQNVTFRCDPISEHNRLYWYRQTLGQGPEFLTYFQNEAQLEKSRLLSDRFSAERPKGSFSTLEIQRTEQGDSAMYLCASSKLGANYGYTFGSGTRLTVV.

The chain recombines TRBV5-5 with TRBJ2-7, with a tentative D call TRBD1 (5 bases). This CDR3 region has 15 residues. Trimming removed 5 bases from V and 2 bases from J, with 17 bases in between. Germline CDR1 is SGHKS and CDR2 is YYEKEE (reference sequence). This CDR3 is CASSSTGSEPYEQYF. CDR3 in DNA: TGTGCCAGCAGTTCTACAGGATCCGAACCCTACGAGCAGTACTTC.